This T cell receptor beta chain appears in the sequencing data of a study of blood T cell repertoires in COVID-19. Turning to the study itself: The United States, Italy and Spain were the sources of the acute and convalescent COVID-19 samples. Sample material is recorded as cDNA or gDNA derived from T cells, B-cell-depleted T cells, or PBMCs.

Authors' methods: How many nucleated cells were present was estimated from reference gene primer amplification. Repertoires were generated with immunoSEQ multiplex PCR, while TCRdb's copy carries only in-frame clones and drops some. That table furnishes V, J and clone size, whereas the DNA furnished D and trimming. The table lists roughly 68,000 clones, around 90% of them singletons. The V end was cut by 2 bases, the J end by 1 base, with 11 bases between. Germline V CDR1 and CDR2: SEHNR, FQNEAQ (reference sequence). The CDR3 consists of 15 residues. The sequence was obtained from a man aged 45-65 years with acute or convalescent COVID-19. Sequencing was carried out using peripheral blood. This chain joins TRBV7-9 and TRBJ1-1; D is ambiguous. Here the CDR3 DNA reads TGTGCCAGCAGCTTATTCCCCACACGGAACACTGAAGCTTTCTTT. It yields the protein CASSLFPTRNTEAFF.